This is a list of T cell receptor beta chains from one sample in a study of T cell repertoires in cytomegalovirus infection. TCRdb processed the reads anew with MiXCR; each CDR3 protein has one entry. The sample lists about 130,000 distinct CDR3 sequences; less than 9.5% were seen once. Source material: PBMCs. Source of these receptors: a human donor in good health (CMV status not recorded). Some clones in this sample may be carry-over from other donors' samples. Each CDR3 is given with its conserved first and last residue. Each record gives: clone size, V gene, D gene, J gene, CDR3 DNA, CDR3 protein. A D gene is named only where the DNA matches it firmly. Size is stated for part of the rows, as once, few or many counts, or as a class when the clone is expanded.

abundance: few
v_gene: TRBV5-1
d_gene: -
j_gene: TRBJ2-3
CDR3nt: TGCGCCAGCAGCTTGGACCTCTGGGCAGATACGCAGTATTTT
CDR3aa: CASSLDLWADTQYF

abundance: many
v_gene: TRBV19
d_gene: -
j_gene: TRBJ2-6
CDR3nt: TGTGCCAGTACCAGGGTCGGGGCCAACGTCCTGACTTTC
CDR3aa: CASTRVGANVLTF

abundance: few
v_gene: TRBV6-6
d_gene: TRBD1
j_gene: TRBJ1-2
CDR3nt: TGTGCCAGCAGTCATACGGGACAGGGGGCGGGCTATGGCTACACCTTC
CDR3aa: CASSHTGQGAGYGYTF

abundance: many
v_gene: TRBV2
d_gene: -
j_gene: TRBJ1-2
CDR3nt: TGTGCCAGCAGTGAAGAAAGAGGCCGGGCCTATGGCTACACCTTC
CDR3aa: CASSEERGRAYGYTF

abundance: many
v_gene: TRBV12-3/TRBV12-4
d_gene: -
j_gene: TRBJ2-6
CDR3nt: TGTGCCAGCAGCCAAGAACCATCTGGGGCCAACGTCCTGACTTTC
CDR3aa: CASSQEPSGANVLTF

abundance: -
v_gene: TRBV28
d_gene: -
j_gene: TRBJ1-1
CDR3nt: TGTGCCAGCAGTTGGGAAACAGGGTGGCTAGCGGCCACTGAAGCTTTCTTT
CDR3aa: CASSWETGWLAATEAFF

abundance: many
v_gene: TRBV7-9
d_gene: TRBD1
j_gene: TRBJ1-1
CDR3nt: TGTGCCAGCAGCAATCGACAGGGGGCGTACACTGAAGCTTTCTTT
CDR3aa: CASSNRQGAYTEAFF

abundance: -
v_gene: TRBV20-1
d_gene: -
j_gene: TRBJ1-6
CDR3nt: TGCAGTGCCCTAGGGAGTCTTCTGGGCATCTCTAATTCACCCCTCCACTTT
CDR3aa: CSALGSLLGISNSPLHF

abundance: -
v_gene: TRBV28
d_gene: TRBD2
j_gene: TRBJ2-5
CDR3nt: TGTGCCAGCAGTTTACCGACTAGCGGGGGGGAGACCCAGTACTTC
CDR3aa: CASSLPTSGGETQYF

abundance: many
v_gene: TRBV5-5
d_gene: TRBD2
j_gene: TRBJ2-1
CDR3nt: TGTGCCAGCAGCTCGACTAGCGGGGGCCCGGGAGAGCAGTTCTTC
CDR3aa: CASSSTSGGPGEQFF

abundance: many
v_gene: TRBV19
d_gene: TRBD1
j_gene: TRBJ1-5
CDR3nt: TGTGCCAGCAGAGATAGGGACAGCTACAATCAGCCCCAGCATTTT
CDR3aa: CASRDRDSYNQPQHF

abundance: many
v_gene: TRBV2
d_gene: TRBD1
j_gene: TRBJ1-1
CDR3nt: TGTGCCATAAGGGGGCCGGAGAACACTGAAGCTTTCTTT
CDR3aa: CAIRGPENTEAFF

abundance: many
v_gene: TRBV29-1
d_gene: TRBD1
j_gene: TRBJ1-1
CDR3nt: TGCAGCGTTGAACAGGCAGGGGGCTTGAACACTGAAGCTTTCTTT
CDR3aa: CSVEQAGGLNTEAFF

abundance: few
v_gene: TRBV20-1
d_gene: -
j_gene: TRBJ2-6
CDR3nt: TGCAGTTTTCTTATTGGGGCCAACGTCCTGACTTTC
CDR3aa: CSFLIGANVLTF

abundance: many
v_gene: TRBV5-1
d_gene: -
j_gene: TRBJ2-5
CDR3nt: TGCGCCAGCAGCCGGGACACAGAGACCCAGTACTTC
CDR3aa: CASSRDTETQYF

abundance: many
v_gene: TRBV3-1
d_gene: -
j_gene: TRBJ2-1
CDR3nt: TGTGCCAGCAGCCAAGAGGTTTCCTACAATGAGCAGTTCTTC
CDR3aa: CASSQEVSYNEQFF

abundance: many
v_gene: TRBV10-3
d_gene: -
j_gene: TRBJ1-1
CDR3nt: TGTGCCATCAGCGGGACGGATGAAGCTTTCTTT
CDR3aa: CAISGTDEAFF

abundance: many
v_gene: TRBV24-1
d_gene: TRBD2
j_gene: TRBJ2-3
CDR3nt: TGTGCCACCAGTGATACTAGCGGGGGGTCCGGGGCAACAGATACGCAGTATTTT
CDR3aa: CATSDTSGGSGATDTQYF

abundance: many
v_gene: TRBV12-3/TRBV12-4
d_gene: -
j_gene: TRBJ1-2
CDR3nt: TGTGCCAGCAGTTCGATAGAGTCCCTCCGCTCCTTC
CDR3aa: CASSSIESLRSF

abundance: many
v_gene: TRBV7-8
d_gene: TRBD1
j_gene: TRBJ1-6
CDR3nt: TGTGCCAGCAGCTTAGTTTGGGACAGCCGACGACCCCTCCACTTT
CDR3aa: CASSLVWDSRRPLHF

abundance: many
v_gene: TRBV20-1
d_gene: -
j_gene: TRBJ2-5
CDR3nt: TGCAGTGCTAGAGATAGGGTCCCGGGCCGAGAGACCCAGTACTTC
CDR3aa: CSARDRVPGRETQYF

abundance: many
v_gene: TRBV28
d_gene: -
j_gene: TRBJ2-7
CDR3nt: TGTGCCAGCAGTTTCTCGGACACCTTACGGTACGAGCAGTACTTC
CDR3aa: CASSFSDTLRYEQYF

abundance: few
v_gene: TRBV15
d_gene: -
j_gene: TRBJ2-1
CDR3nt: TGTGCCACCAGCAGAGATTTGTCAGCAGGTGAGCAGTTCTTC
CDR3aa: CATSRDLSAGEQFF

abundance: few
v_gene: TRBV25-1
d_gene: TRBD2
j_gene: TRBJ2-1
CDR3nt: TGTGCCAGCAGTTTTCCCGGGACTATCGTCGAGCAGTTCTTC
CDR3aa: CASSFPGTIVEQFF

abundance: once
v_gene: TRBV9
d_gene: -
j_gene: TRBJ1-2
CDR3nt: TGTGCCAGCAGCGTAGTAGGGGGTGGCTACACCTTC
CDR3aa: CASSVVGGGYTF

abundance: few
v_gene: TRBV20-1
d_gene: -
j_gene: TRBJ2-3
CDR3nt: TGCAGTGCTAGGATGGGCCAAATAAAAGGAGATACGCAGTATTTT
CDR3aa: CSARMGQIKGDTQYF

abundance: many
v_gene: TRBV28
d_gene: -
j_gene: TRBJ2-7
CDR3nt: TGTGCCAGCAGTCAGGGCGGGGTACCATCCTACGAGCAGTACTTC
CDR3aa: CASSQGGVPSYEQYF

abundance: many
v_gene: TRBV12-3/TRBV12-4
d_gene: -
j_gene: TRBJ2-1
CDR3nt: TGTGCCAGCAGTTCGGGATTTTCCTACAATGAGCAGTTCTTC
CDR3aa: CASSSGFSYNEQFF

abundance: many
v_gene: TRBV24-1
d_gene: TRBD2
j_gene: TRBJ2-7
CDR3nt: TGTGCCACCAGTAAACTAGCGGTCTACGAGCAGTACTTC
CDR3aa: CATSKLAVYEQYF

abundance: few
v_gene: TRBV5-1
d_gene: TRBD1
j_gene: TRBJ2-3
CDR3nt: TGCGCCAGCAGCTTTGGGGACAGTTTCACAGATACGCAGTATTTT
CDR3aa: CASSFGDSFTDTQYF

abundance: many
v_gene: TRBV12-3/TRBV12-4
d_gene: -
j_gene: TRBJ2-1
CDR3nt: TGTGCCAGCAGTCATGGGGGGTCCTACAATGAGCAGTTCTTC
CDR3aa: CASSHGGSYNEQFF

abundance: many
v_gene: TRBV12-3/TRBV12-4
d_gene: TRBD2
j_gene: TRBJ2-1
CDR3nt: TGTGCCAGCCGGGGACTAGCGGGTTACAATGAGCAGTTCTTC
CDR3aa: CASRGLAGYNEQFF